What follows are 30 T cell receptor beta chains derived from one specimen sequenced in a study of blood T cell repertoires in COVID-19. The repertoire was sequenced with immunoSEQ multiplex PCR; TCRdb's copy has only in-frame clones and lacks some. The sample carries about 200,000 clones, just over 85% recorded once. Specimen: PBMCs or T cells enriched from blood (not recorded which). The receptors were sampled from a woman aged 40 to 50 with acute COVID-19.

The CDR3 DNA reads as TGTGCCAGCAGCTTCACAGCAAATCAGCCCCAGCATTTT. This translates into CASSFTANQPQHF. The chain links TRBV7-6 to TRBJ1-5; D gene uncertain. Per the germline V gene, CDR1 is SGHVS and CDR2 is FNYEAQ. The length of the CDR3 is 13 residues. The V end lost 3 bases, the J end lost 4 bases, and 7 bases lay between the germline ends.

This clone was counted a few times. This chain joins TRBV7-9 and TRBJ1-4; tentative D call: TRBD1 (6 bases). The CDR3 consists of 14 residues. From germline, CDR1 is SEHNR and CDR2 FQNEAQ (reference sequence). Trimming cost V 4 bases and J 7 bases, with 13 bases left between them. The CDR3 DNA reads TGTGCCAGCAGCTCGCGACAGGCAGGTGAAAAACTGTTTTTT. The encoded protein is CASSSRQAGEKLFF.

This chain connects TRBV6-5 to TRBJ2-7; the D gene is possibly TRBD1 (5 bases). This CDR3 has 12 residues. V shed 6 bases and J shed 4 bases, with 10 bases lying between them. Per germline, CDR1 MNHEY and CDR2 SVGAGI. The DNA for the CDR3 is TGTGCCAGCAGCCAAACAGGATACGAGCAGTACTTC. This sequence encodes CASSQTGYEQYF.

V gene TRBV4-1 combines with J gene TRBJ2-5, with a tentative D call TRBD2 (5 bases). The CDR3 spans 17 residues. Germline V CDR1 and CDR2: MGHRA, YSYEKL. The V gene lost 0 bases and the J gene lost 7 bases, with 21 bases spanning the gap. This CDR3 is CASSQDSPGGGVGTQYF. The CDR3 nucleotides are TGCGCCAGCAGCCAAGACTCCCCCGGAGGAGGTGTCGGGACCCAGTACTTC.

V gene TRBV7-9 combines with J gene TRBJ2-1; 7 bases match TRBD2. The CDR3 covers 14 residues. The V gene end was trimmed by 5 bases and the J gene end by 6 bases; junction bases not matched to a gene: 7. Germline CDR1 SEHNR, CDR2 FQNEAQ (reference sequence). CDR3 coding DNA: TGTGCCAGCAGCCCTACCGGGACTACCAATGAGCAGTTCTTC. Translated, it gives CASSPTGTTNEQFF. Supplemented by reference TRBV7-9 and TRBJ2-1, the full variable domain reads DTGVSQNPRHKITKRGQNVTFRCDPISEHNRLYWYRQTLGQGPEFLTYFQNEAQLEKSRLLSDRFSAERPKGSFSTLEIQRTEQGDSAMYLCASSPTGTTNEQFFGPGTRLTVL.

The chain is built from TRBV5-5 and TRBJ1-5, with a tentative D call TRBD1 (5 bases). The CDR3 length is 13 residues. The V gene's germline CDR1 is SGHKS and CDR2 YYEKEE (reference sequence). V lost 0 bases, J lost 9 bases, and 10 bases lay in between. The chain's CDR3 is CASSLEWGGPQHF. The CDR3, as DNA: TGTGCCAGCAGCTTGGAGTGGGGGGGGCCCCAGCATTTT.

This clone was counted between two and nine times. The CDR3 DNA is TGCGCCAGCAAGGCGGGGATATCCTATGGCTACACCTTC. Its protein product is CASKAGISYGYTF. This sequence joins TRBV10-2 and TRBJ1-2, with unresolved D. Trimming stripped 7 bases from V and 4 bases from J, with 13 bases between. The V gene's germline CDR1 is WSHSY and CDR2 SAAADI. The CDR3 has 13 amino acids.

This clone occurred a few times. The CDR3 protein is CASSLEERAAGGGYTF. In DNA, the CDR3 is TGTGCCAGCAGCTTGGAGGAACGGGCGGCAGGAGGCGGCTACACCTTC. This chain joins TRBV5-4 and TRBJ1-2; D is unresolved. Between the trimmed V and J ends, which lost 0 bases and 8 bases, there was a span of 20 bases. CDR3 length equals 16 residues. Germline CDR1 reads SGHNT; CDR2 reads YYREEE (reference sequence).

The CDR3 loop reads CASSFPPGGGRFGTDTQYF. CDR3 DNA sequence: TGTGCCAGCAGTTTTCCCCCGGGGGGCGGGAGGTTTGGCACAGATACGCAGTATTTT. The chain carries TRBV28 and TRBJ2-3; 8 bases agree with TRBD2. The CDR3 is 19 amino acids. With V trimmed by 3 bases and J by 1 base, 15 bases remained unmatched. Germline V gene data show CDR1 as MDHEN and CDR2 as SYDVKM.

The chain uses TRBV7-9 and TRBJ2-7; D remains ambiguous. The germline gives CDR1 SEHNR, CDR2 FQNEAQ (reference sequence). The CDR3 is made up of 14 amino acids. V lost 5 bases and J 2 bases, leaving 13 bases between the germline ends. CDR3 sequence reads: CASSPSLPTYEQYF. Here the CDR3 DNA reads TGTGCCAGCAGCCCAAGCCTACCGACCTACGAGCAGTACTTC.

V usage is TRBV18 and J usage is TRBJ1-3; D is undetermined. Trimming took off 2 bases at V and 0 bases at J, with 8 bases between the two ends. Germline CDR1 and CDR2: KGHSH and LQKENI. This CDR3 has 15 amino acids. The CDR3 bases are TGTGCCAGCTCACCAAATGGCATCTCTGGAAACACCATATATTTT. Translated, it gives CASSPNGISGNTIYF.

V gene TRBV5-1 combines with J gene TRBJ1-2; D perhaps matches TRBD1 (5 bases). Germline CDR1 is SGHRS and CDR2 is YFSETQ. Trimming removed 2 bases at V and 8 bases at J, with 19 bases between. The CDR3 runs to 15 residues. CDR3 residues: CASSLQTGTGGGYTF. CDR3 coding DNA: TGCGCCAGCAGCTTACAAACAGGAACCGGCGGAGGCTACACCTTC.

The chain combines TRBV9 with TRBJ2-5; D might be TRBD1 (6 bases). The CDR3 is 11 residues long. V dropped 9 bases and J dropped 5 bases, with 11 bases sitting between them. The V gene's germline CDR1 is SGDLS and CDR2 YYNGEE. CDR3 coding DNA: TGTGCCAACACAGGGCAGGAGACCCAGTACTTC. Amino acid sequence: CANTGQETQYF.

The chain couples TRBV19 to TRBJ1-6; 7 bases agree with TRBD1. J lost 7 bases, V lost 3 bases, and 6 bases had no gene match. This CDR3 comprises 15 residues. The germline gives CDR1 LNHDA, CDR2 SQIVND (reference sequence). CDR3 residues: CASSIRTGDNSPLHF. As DNA, the CDR3 is TGTGCCAGTAGTATCCGTACAGGGGACAATTCACCCCTCCACTTT. Variable domain in full (rest from reference TRBV19 and TRBJ1-6): DGGITQSPKYLFRKEGQNVTLSCEQNLNHDAMYWYRQDPGQGLRLIYYSQIVNDFQKGDIAEGYSVSREKKESFPLTVTSAQKNPTAFYLCASSIRTGDNSPLHFGNGTRLTVT.

The gene calls are TRBV7-9 and TRBJ2-5, with 11 bases lining up with TRBD2. Germline values: CDR1 SEHNR, CDR2 FQNEAQ (reference sequence). CDR3 length equals 16 residues. Losses at the gene ends were 4 bases for V and 2 bases for J; bases not matched to a gene: 6. The CDR3 region is CASSSLAGGRQETQYF. Written as DNA, the CDR3 is TGTGCCAGCAGCTCTCTAGCGGGAGGAAGGCAAGAGACCCAGTACTTC.

This chain uses TRBV11-2 with TRBJ2-5; 13 bases align to TRBD2. After removal of 5 bases from V and 1 base from J, the junction contained 4 bases not matched to a gene. This CDR3 has 16 amino acids. Germline CDR1 is SGHAT and CDR2 is FQNNGV. The DNA of the CDR3 is TGTGCCAGCAGCCCGACTAGCGGGAGGCGCCAAGAGACCCAGTACTTC. Amino acids: CASSPTSGRRQETQYF.

The rearrangement links TRBV18 to TRBJ2-5, with TRBD1 as a possible D gene (6 bases). V was shortened by 5 bases and J by 1 base, with 8 bases between the two germline ends. This CDR3 comprises 13 residues. Germline-derived CDR1 and CDR2 are KGHSH and LQKENI. This chain's CDR3 is CASSWTAQETQYF. Written as DNA, the CDR3 is TGTGCCAGCTCATGGACAGCCCAAGAGACCCAGTACTTC.

This clone has a single count. The gene calls are TRBV27 and TRBJ1-5; the match to TRBD1 covers 7 bases. Germline V gene sequence: CDR1 MNHEY, CDR2 SMNVEV (reference sequence). The V and J ends lost 6 bases and 7 bases, in that order; junction bases with no gene match: 9. CDR3 length equals 14 residues. Written as DNA, the CDR3 is TGTGCCAGCAGCCGACAGGGTGACCAACAGCCCCAGCATTTT. Protein product: CASSRQGDQQPQHF.

The chain combines TRBV6-2 or TRBV6-3 with TRBJ1-5, with 8 nucleotides matching TRBD1. Germline V gives CDR1 MNHEY, CDR2 SVGEGT. The CDR3 runs to 17 residues. V lost 5 bases, J lost 4 bases, and 13 bases stayed unmatched. CDR3 sequence (DNA): TGTGCCAGCAGTACGCGGGACAGGCCTTCGGGGAATCAGCCCCAGCATTTT. Translating gives CASSTRDRPSGNQPQHF.

The chain combines TRBV28 with TRBJ1-3; D gene ambiguous. V dropped 3 bases and J dropped 11 bases, with 14 bases sitting between them. In germline, CDR1 is MDHEN, CDR2 SYDVKM. This CDR3 comprises 13 residues. The CDR3 nucleotides are TGTGCCAGCAGTTTGGTCACGGGAGAAGCCATATATTTT. This translates into CASSLVTGEAIYF.

In its sample, this clone was seen a few times. The chain employs TRBV12-3 or TRBV12-4 and TRBJ1-5; 8 nucleotides match TRBD1. J was trimmed by 2 bases and V by 8 bases; bases with no gene match: 2. This CDR3 has 13 amino acids. The CDR3 loop is CASGQGGNQPQHF. The CDR3 DNA follows: TGTGCCAGCGGACAGGGTGGCAATCAGCCCCAGCATTTT.

This clone was picked up one time. The J gene is TRBJ1-3, the V gene TRBV18, with 8 bases identical to TRBD1. Per the germline V gene, CDR1 is KGHSH and CDR2 is LQKENI. V shed 0 bases and J 4 bases; nucleotides not matched to a gene: 5. The CDR3 consists of 16 residues. CDR3 sequence reads: CASSPPQGAGGNTIYF. CDR3 bases: TGTGCCAGCTCACCACCCCAGGGGGCTGGAGGAAACACCATATATTTT. The variable domain in full, completed from reference TRBV18 and TRBJ1-3, reads NAGVMQNPRHLVRRRGQEARLRCSPMKGHSHVYWYRQLPEEGLKFMVYLQKENIIDESGMPKERFSAEFPKEGPSILRIQQVVRGDSAAYFCASSPPQGAGGNTIYFGEGSWLTVV.

The chain carries TRBV9 and TRBJ1-5; a weak D match, TRBD1 (6 bases). The germline V gene encodes CDR1 SGDLS and CDR2 YYNGEE. The CDR3 contains 14 residues. V was trimmed by 3 bases and J by 3 bases, leaving 10 bases between them. The CDR3 sequence is CASSAGTNNQPQHF. DNA of the CDR3: TGTGCCAGCAGCGCCGGGACAAACAATCAGCCCCAGCATTTT.

CDR3 in DNA: TGTGCCAGCAGTCTTAGCTGGAGGGGCTCCACAGATACGCAGTATTTT. This encodes CASSLSWRGSTDTQYF. The chain combines TRBV11-2 with TRBJ2-3; tentatively, D is TRBD2 (6 bases). From germline, CDR1 is SGHAT and CDR2 FQNNGV. With 6 bases removed from V and 2 bases from J, the gap between germline ends came to 18 bases. This CDR3 contains 16 residues. Drawing the rest from reference TRBV11-2 and TRBJ2-3, the complete variable domain is EAGVAQSPRYKIIEKRQSVAFWCNPISGHATLYWYQQILGQGPKLLIQFQNNGVVDDSQLPKDRFSAERLKGVDSTLKIQPAKLEDSAVYLCASSLSWRGSTDTQYFGPGTRLTVL.

The genes are TRBV24-1 and TRBJ2-5; 7 bases fit TRBD2. Unmatched junction bases numbered 14, after V lost 9 bases and J lost 2 bases. The CDR3 contains 16 residues. CDR1 KGHDR and CDR2 SFDVKD come from the germline V gene. CDR3 region: CATHDLAGPSQETQYF. CDR3 nucleotide sequence: TGTGCCACCCACGACTTAGCGGGCCCCTCTCAAGAGACCCAGTACTTC.

This rearrangement joins TRBV27 to TRBJ2-1; D is perhaps TRBD2 (6 bases). This CDR3 has 14 residues. V was clipped by 10 bases and J by 3 bases, with 16 bases between them. Germline loops: CDR1 MNHEY, CDR2 SMNVEV (reference sequence). CDR3 nucleotide sequence: TGTGCCACAATTTCTCGGGAGAGCTACAATGAGCAGTTCTTC. Residues: CATISRESYNEQFF.

This chain uses TRBV5-5 with TRBJ1-1; D gene uncertain. Germline CDR1 SGHKS, CDR2 YYEKEE (reference sequence). This CDR3 spans 11 amino acids. V lost 0 bases and J lost 8, with 5 bases in between. The CDR3 here is CASSLGPEAFF. CDR3 coding DNA: TGTGCCAGCAGCTTGGGGCCCGAAGCTTTCTTT.

The chain joins TRBV18 to TRBJ1-1; TRBD1 matches at 8 bases. Per germline, CDR1 KGHSH and CDR2 LQKENI. The V gene end was trimmed by 3 bases and the J gene end by 1 base; junction bases not matched to a gene: 4. This CDR3 is 15 amino acids long. CDR3 sequence: CASSPTTGANTEAFF. In DNA form, the CDR3 reads TGTGCCAGCTCACCCACGACAGGGGCGAACACTGAAGCTTTCTTT.

V gene TRBV28 combines with J gene TRBJ1-5; a weak D match, TRBD1 (6 bases). Germline V gives CDR1 MDHEN, CDR2 SYDVKM. The CDR3 has 11 residues. The CDR3 region has the DNA TGTGTTTCAGGGGGCAATCAGCCCCAGCATTTT. As protein: CVSGGNQPQHF.

This clone was recorded once. The chain recombines TRBV19 with TRBJ1-6; D is unresolved. V lost 1 base to trimming and J lost 8 bases, with 12 bases between them. CDR1 and CDR2 from the germline V gene are LNHDA and SQIVND (reference sequence). CDR3 length equals 15 residues. The DNA of the CDR3 is TGTGCCAGTAGTATAGGACTCCGACGAGATTCACCCCTCCACTTT. Its translation: CASSIGLRRDSPLHF.